The 15 T cell receptor beta chains below all came from one sample that was sequenced in a study of cytomegalovirus exposure and HLA in healthy donors (dated by TCRdb to 2015 to 2018). The library was built by means of the immunoSEQ multiplex PCR assay. For the multiplex PCR, a mixture combining 60 forward primers for TCR Vbeta segments and 13 reverse primers for TCR Jbeta segments was used. Entries here come from immuneACCESS through TCRdb and include only in-frame sequences with V and J called. Some clones fail to appear in such tables; in the studies checked, an unresolved V gene covers under half of the shortfall, and the cause of the remainder is unknown. Recorded for this sample are about 130,000 clones; 50% to 75% of them occurred a single time. The top ten clonotypes cover under 2.5% of the sample. The sequenced material came from PBMCs. These receptor sequences come from a woman in her thirties or forties in good health and CMV-seronegative.

The V call is TRBV9, the J call TRBJ1-2; D gene uncertain. CDR3 length: 13 amino acids. V dropped 4 bases and J dropped 4 bases, with 11 bases sitting between them. The germline V gene encodes CDR1 SGDLS and CDR2 YYNGEE. CDR3 residues: CASSPRSAYGYTF. The CDR3, as DNA: TGTGCCAGCAGCCCCCGAAGCGCCTATGGCTACACCTTC.

This rearrangement joins TRBV7-8 to TRBJ1-5; tentative D call: TRBD1 (6 bases). CDR3 size: 15 residues. Trimming pared 1 base from V and 4 bases from J, leaving 11 bases between. Germline loops: CDR1 SGHVS, CDR2 FQNEAQ. The CDR3 region has the DNA TGTGCCAGCAGCTTAGAAGGGGGTGGTAATCAGCCCCAGCATTTT. Protein product: CASSLEGGGNQPQHF.

The CDR3, as DNA: TGTGCCTGGAGTGGACAGGGCCGCTTCTTTCTCGACACTGAAGCTTTCTTT. Protein sequence: CAWSGQGRFFLDTEAFF. The V gene is TRBV30, the J gene TRBJ1-1; 7 bases fit TRBD1. V lost 1 base and J lost 3; bases outside the gene matches: 14. In germline, CDR1 is GTSNPN, CDR2 SVGIG (reference sequence). This CDR3 is 17 amino acids long. Full variable domain (outside the CDR3, taken from reference TRBV30 and TRBJ1-1): SQTIHQWPATLVQPVGSPLSLECTVEGTSNPNLYWYRQAAGRGLQLLFYSVGIGQISSEVPQNLSASRPQDRQFILSSKKLLLSDSGFYLCAWSGQGRFFLDTEAFFGQGTRLTVV.

This clone was picked up a small number of times. This chain links TRBV5-1 with TRBJ2-3; 10 nucleotides line up with TRBD2. The ends lost 5 bases at V and 4 bases at J; junction bases unmatched: 7. The germline V gene has CDR1 SGHRS and CDR2 YFSETQ. The CDR3 loop spans 15 amino acids. CDR3 nucleotide sequence: TGCGCCAGCAGATCCTTTCTAGCGGGGGCAGATACGCAGTATTTT. Protein product: CASRSFLAGADTQYF.

This clone was observed a handful of times. The chain joins TRBV5-1 to TRBJ2-3; 8 nucleotides align to TRBD2. Germline loops: CDR1 SGHRS, CDR2 YFSETQ. This CDR3 comprises 17 residues. The junction had 8 bases not matched to a gene; V was cut back by 1 base and J by 1 base. CDR3: CASSLTIAGYGTDTQYF. In nucleotides, the CDR3 is TGCGCCAGCAGCTTGACGATAGCGGGGTACGGCACAGATACGCAGTATTTT.

The chain carries TRBV4-1 and TRBJ2-2; 8 bases are shared with TRBD1. The CDR3 covers 15 residues. V dropped 8 bases and J dropped 2; count of bases not matched to a gene: 7. Looked up from germline, CDR1 is MGHRA and CDR2 is YSYEKL. CDR3 sequence (DNA): TGCGCCAGCTCCGGACAGGGCCTAAACACCGGGGAGCTGTTTTTT. It translates to CASSGQGLNTGELFF.

The J gene is TRBJ2-5, the V gene TRBV6-5, with D perhaps matching TRBD1 (6 bases). V was shortened by 8 bases and J by 2 bases, with 18 bases between the two germline ends. The germline V gene encodes CDR1 MNHEY and CDR2 SVGAGI. The CDR3 totals 15 residues. CDR3 loop: CASRKKGVGQETQYF. The CDR3 DNA is TGTGCCAGCCGCAAGAAGGGGGTGGGACAAGAGACCCAGTACTTC.

The chain joins TRBV19 to TRBJ1-2, with TRBD1 as a possible D gene (5 bases). V lost 5 bases to trimming and J lost 4 bases, with 20 bases between them. CDR1 is LNHDA, CDR2 SQIVND, per germline (reference sequence). The CDR3 is 16 residues long. The CDR3 nucleotides are TGTGCCAGTAGTTGGACCCGACAGTCGACTTTCTATGGCTACACCTTC. The encoded protein is CASSWTRQSTFYGYTF.

This chain links TRBV19 with TRBJ1-2; D ambiguous. The CDR3 is made up of 13 amino acids. Germline V gives CDR1 LNHDA, CDR2 SQIVND (reference sequence). V was pared by 1 base and J by 2 bases, with 5 bases between. DNA of the CDR3: TGTGCCAGTAGTATAGGGGCAAACTATGGCTACACCTTC. Residues: CASSIGANYGYTF.

The rearrangement joins TRBV6-5 to TRBJ1-1; possible D gene TRBD1, 6 bases. The V end was cut by 6 bases, the J end by 6 bases, with 17 bases between. The CDR3 has 14 residues. CDR1 is MNHEY, CDR2 SVGAGI, per germline. CDR3 DNA: TGTGCCAGCAGAATGCAGGGGTGGGAGCCTGAAGCTTTCTTT. Its protein is CASRMQGWEPEAFF.

V usage is TRBV13 and J usage is TRBJ1-3; TRBD1 matches 10 bases. This CDR3 has 14 residues. CDR1 and CDR2 from the germline V gene are PRHDT and FYEKMQ (reference sequence). V trimming: 5 bases; J trimming: 5 bases; junction bases outside the gene matches: 3. The CDR3 is CASSPDRGRNTIYF. CDR3 coding DNA: TGTGCCAGCAGCCCTGACAGGGGGCGAAACACCATATATTTT.

This chain links TRBV7-2 with TRBJ2-2, with 9 bases aligning to TRBD1. Germline V gene sequence: CDR1 SGHTA, CDR2 FQGNSA. V shed 4 bases and J 8 bases; nucleotides not matched to a gene: 14. This CDR3 is built from 17 residues. The CDR3 coding sequence is TGTGCCAGCAGCTACACCGGGACAGGGACCTACGGGGGGGAGCTGTTTTTT. Its protein is CASSYTGTGTYGGELFF.

This clone has more than one count but fewer than ten. CDR3 amino acids: CASSGTSGGQETQYF. CDR3 sequence (DNA): TGTGCCAGCAGCGGAACTAGCGGGGGCCAAGAGACCCAGTACTTC. The J gene is TRBJ2-5, the V gene TRBV9, with 11 nucleotides matching TRBD2. From germline, CDR1 is SGDLS and CDR2 YYNGEE. This CDR3 has 15 amino acids. V shed 3 bases and J 1 base; nucleotides not matched to a gene: 2.

A few counts support this clone. This chain links TRBV6-1 with TRBJ1-1, with 7 bases lining up with TRBD1. This CDR3 is 16 amino acids long. V lost 0 bases and J lost 3; bases outside the gene matches: 7. The V gene's germline CDR1 is MNHNS and CDR2 SASEGT. CDR3 region: CASSEAPDRWDTEAFF. The CDR3 DNA follows: TGTGCCAGCAGTGAAGCGCCGGACAGGTGGGACACTGAAGCTTTCTTT.

This clone occurred once. The rearrangement links TRBV10-1 to TRBJ1-5; 10 bases agree with TRBD1. Germline CDR1 reads WNHNN; CDR2 reads SYGVQD (reference sequence). The CDR3 spans 12 residues. CDR3 sequence: CATGQGCQPQHF. The CDR3 bases are TGCGCGACGGGACAGGGGTGCCAGCCCCAGCATTTT.